This T cell receptor (beta chain) was documented in a study of control samples from healthy donors and cancer patients. CDR1 is MGHRA and CDR2 is YSYEKL in the germline V gene. The CDR3 sequence is 16 residues long. Trimming removed 1 base from V and 4 bases from J; junction bases left unmatched: 6. The protocol was immunoSEQ multiplex PCR, while the TCRdb copy is restricted to in-frame clones and leaves out a portion. This table has about 120,000 clones, roughly 84% appearing once. This TCR derives from a man between 18 and 29 years old in good health. Sequenced: blood. This chain connects TRBV4-1 to TRBJ1-4; 7 bases are shared with TRBD1. CDR3 coding DNA: TGCGCCAGCAGCCAAGGGATGGGACAGTATAATGAAAAACTGTTTTTT. As protein: CASSQGMGQYNEKLFF.